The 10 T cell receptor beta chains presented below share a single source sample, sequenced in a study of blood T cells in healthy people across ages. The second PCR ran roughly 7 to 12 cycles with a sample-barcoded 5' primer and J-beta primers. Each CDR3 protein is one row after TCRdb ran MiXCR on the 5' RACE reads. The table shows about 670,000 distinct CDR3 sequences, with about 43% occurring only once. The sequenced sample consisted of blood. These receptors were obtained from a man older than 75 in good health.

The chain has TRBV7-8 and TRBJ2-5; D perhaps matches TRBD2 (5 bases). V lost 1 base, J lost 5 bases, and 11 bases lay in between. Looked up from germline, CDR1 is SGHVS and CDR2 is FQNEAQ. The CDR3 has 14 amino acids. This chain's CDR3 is CASSLVSTGETQYF. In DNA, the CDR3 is TGTGCCAGCAGCTTAGTGAGCACGGGGGAGACCCAGTACTTC.

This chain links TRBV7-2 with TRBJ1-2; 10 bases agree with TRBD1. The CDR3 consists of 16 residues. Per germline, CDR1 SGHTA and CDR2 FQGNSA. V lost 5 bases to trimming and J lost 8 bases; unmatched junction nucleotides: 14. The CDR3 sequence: CASSDPGTGEMRGYTF. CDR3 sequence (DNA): TGTGCCAGCAGCGACCCGGGGACAGGGGAAATGAGGGGCTACACCTTC.

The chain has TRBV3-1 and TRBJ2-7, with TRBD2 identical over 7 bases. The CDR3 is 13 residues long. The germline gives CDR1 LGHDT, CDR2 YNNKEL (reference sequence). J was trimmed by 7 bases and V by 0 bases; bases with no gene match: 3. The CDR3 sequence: CASSQELAREQYF. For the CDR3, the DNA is TGTGCCAGCAGCCAAGAACTAGCGCGGGAGCAGTACTTC.

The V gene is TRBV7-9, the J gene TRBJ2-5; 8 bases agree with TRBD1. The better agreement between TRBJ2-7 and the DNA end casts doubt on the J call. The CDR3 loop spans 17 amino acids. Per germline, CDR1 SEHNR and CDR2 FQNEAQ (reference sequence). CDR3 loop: CASSLILGQGIINEQYF. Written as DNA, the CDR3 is TGTGCCAGCAGCTTAATACTTGGACAGGGCATCATCAACGAGCAGTACTTC.

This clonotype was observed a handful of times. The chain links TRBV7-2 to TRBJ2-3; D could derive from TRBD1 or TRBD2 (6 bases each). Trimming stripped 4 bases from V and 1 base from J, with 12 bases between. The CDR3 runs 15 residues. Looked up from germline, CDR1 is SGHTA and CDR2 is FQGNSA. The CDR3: CASSSGAGRTDTQYF. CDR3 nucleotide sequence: TGTGCCAGCAGCTCAGGGGCGGGACGCACAGATACGCAGTATTTT.

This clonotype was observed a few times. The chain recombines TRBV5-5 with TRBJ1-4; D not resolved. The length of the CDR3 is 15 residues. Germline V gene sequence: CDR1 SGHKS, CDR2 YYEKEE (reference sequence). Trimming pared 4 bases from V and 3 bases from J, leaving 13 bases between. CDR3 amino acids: CASSPPLGSNEKLFF. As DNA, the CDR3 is TGTGCCAGCAGCCCTCCCCTAGGGTCTAATGAAAAACTGTTTTTT.

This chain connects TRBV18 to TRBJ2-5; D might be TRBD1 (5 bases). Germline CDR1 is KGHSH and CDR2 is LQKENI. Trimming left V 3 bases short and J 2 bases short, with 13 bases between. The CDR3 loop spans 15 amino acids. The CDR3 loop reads CASSPSVSGQETQYF. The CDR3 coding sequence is TGTGCCAGCTCACCGTCGGTATCAGGGCAAGAGACCCAGTACTTC.

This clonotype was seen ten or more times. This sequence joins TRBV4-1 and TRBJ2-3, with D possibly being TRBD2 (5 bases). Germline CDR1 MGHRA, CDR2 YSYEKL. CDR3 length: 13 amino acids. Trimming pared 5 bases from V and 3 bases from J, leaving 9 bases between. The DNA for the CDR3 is TGCGCCAGCAGCAGTACGGGAACAGATACGCAGTATTTT. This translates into CASSSTGTDTQYF.

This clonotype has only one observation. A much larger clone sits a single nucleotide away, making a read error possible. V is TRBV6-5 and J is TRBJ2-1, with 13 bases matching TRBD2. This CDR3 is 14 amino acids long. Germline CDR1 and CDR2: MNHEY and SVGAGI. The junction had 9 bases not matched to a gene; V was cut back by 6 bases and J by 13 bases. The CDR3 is CASSGLAGARTQFF. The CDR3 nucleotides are TGTGCCAGCAGCGGACTAGCGGGGGCACGGACCCAGTTCTTC.

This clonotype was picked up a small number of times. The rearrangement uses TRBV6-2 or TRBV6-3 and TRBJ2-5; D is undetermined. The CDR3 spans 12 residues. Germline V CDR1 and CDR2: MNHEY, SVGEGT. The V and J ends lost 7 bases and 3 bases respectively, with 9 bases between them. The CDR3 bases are TGTGCCAGCACTGCCTTCGAAGAGACCCAGTACTTC. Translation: CASTAFEETQYF.